What follows is one TCR beta chain and its context. Sequenced by immunoSEQ multiplex PCR; TCRdb stores in-frame clones only, minus some. The table records more than 250,000 clones, 80% to 90% of them present only once. The data originate from a study of blood T cell repertoires in COVID-19. The CDR3 sequence is 13 residues long. Germline assignment: CDR1 MDHEN and CDR2 SYDVKM. Between the trimmed V and J ends, which lost 8 bases and 6 bases, there was a span of 11 bases. The sequence came from a woman in her twenties or thirties who had recovered from COVID-19. The chain carries TRBV28 and TRBJ1-6, with D maybe TRBD1 (5 bases). What was sequenced was PBMCs or T cells enriched from blood (not recorded which). CDR3 residues: CASFLGGNSPLHF. In DNA, the CDR3 is TGTGCCAGCTTCCTGGGGGGTAATTCACCCCTCCACTTT.